This T cell receptor beta chain was identified during a study of T cells in localized non-small cell lung cancer. TCRdb's copy holds only in-frame clones and misses some; the assay was immunoSEQ multiplex PCR. The table lists fewer than 50,000 clones, just over 85% of them singletons. The origin of this receptor is a male donor aged 60 or over with stage II lung adenocarcinoma. This sample comprised peripheral blood mononuclear cells, obtained before any cancer treatment.

CDR3 sequence: CASSISGGRSYTF. The DNA of the CDR3 is TGTGCCAGTAGTATCTCAGGGGGCAGGAGCTACACCTTC. This chain joins TRBV19 and TRBJ1-2; 8 nucleotides align to TRBD1. The CDR3 runs to 13 residues. Germline CDR1 is LNHDA and CDR2 is SQIVND (reference sequence). The junction had 6 bases not matched to a gene; V was cut back by 3 bases and J by 9 bases.